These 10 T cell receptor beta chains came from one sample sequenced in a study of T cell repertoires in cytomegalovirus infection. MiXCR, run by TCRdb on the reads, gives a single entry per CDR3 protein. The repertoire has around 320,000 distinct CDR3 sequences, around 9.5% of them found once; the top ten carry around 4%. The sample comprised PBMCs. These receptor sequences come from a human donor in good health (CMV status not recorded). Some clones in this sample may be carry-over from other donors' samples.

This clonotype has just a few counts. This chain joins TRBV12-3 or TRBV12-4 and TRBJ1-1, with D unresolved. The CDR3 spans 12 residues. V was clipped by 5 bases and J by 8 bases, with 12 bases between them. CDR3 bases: TGTGCCAGCAGTGAAATAAGTACCGAAGCTTTCTTT. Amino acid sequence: CASSEISTEAFF.

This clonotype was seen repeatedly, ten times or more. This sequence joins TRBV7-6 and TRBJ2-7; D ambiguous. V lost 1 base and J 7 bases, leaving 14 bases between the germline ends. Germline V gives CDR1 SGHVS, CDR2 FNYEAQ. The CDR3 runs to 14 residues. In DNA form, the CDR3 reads TGTGCCAGCAGCTTAGGCCTACCCGAAGGGGAGCAGTACTTC. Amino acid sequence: CASSLGLPEGEQYF.

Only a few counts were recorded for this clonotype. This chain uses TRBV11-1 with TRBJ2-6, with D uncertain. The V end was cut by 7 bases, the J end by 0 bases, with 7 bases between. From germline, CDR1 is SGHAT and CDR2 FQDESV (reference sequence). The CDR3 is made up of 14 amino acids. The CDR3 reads CASTPASGANVLTF. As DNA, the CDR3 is TGTGCCAGCACCCCAGCCTCTGGGGCCAACGTCCTGACTTTC.

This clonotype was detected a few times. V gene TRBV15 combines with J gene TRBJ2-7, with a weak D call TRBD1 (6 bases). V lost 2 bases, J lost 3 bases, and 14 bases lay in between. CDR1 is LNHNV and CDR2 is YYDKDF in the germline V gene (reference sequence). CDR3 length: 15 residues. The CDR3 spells CATSRQRTASYEQYF. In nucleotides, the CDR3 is TGTGCCACCAGCAGACAAAGGACAGCTAGCTACGAGCAGTACTTC.

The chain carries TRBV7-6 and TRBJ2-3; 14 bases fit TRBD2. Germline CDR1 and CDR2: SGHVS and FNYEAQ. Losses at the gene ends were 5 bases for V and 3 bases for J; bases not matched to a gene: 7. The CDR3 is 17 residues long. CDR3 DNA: TGTGCCAGCAGCAAAGGGACTAGCGGGAGAGTAACAGATACGCAGTATTTT. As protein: CASSKGTSGRVTDTQYF.

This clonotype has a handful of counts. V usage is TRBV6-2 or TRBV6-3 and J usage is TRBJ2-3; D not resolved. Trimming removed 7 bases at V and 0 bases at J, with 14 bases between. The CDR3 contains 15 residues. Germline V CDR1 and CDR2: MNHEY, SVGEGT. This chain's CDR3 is CASTRPAASTDTQYF. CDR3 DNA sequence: TGTGCCAGCACCCGTCCGGCAGCTAGCACAGATACGCAGTATTTT.

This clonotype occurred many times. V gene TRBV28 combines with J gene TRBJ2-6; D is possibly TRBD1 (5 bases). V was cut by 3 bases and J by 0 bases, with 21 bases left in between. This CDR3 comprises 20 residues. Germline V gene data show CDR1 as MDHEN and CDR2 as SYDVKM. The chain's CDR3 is CASSFRRVRASNSGANVLTF. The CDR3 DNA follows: TGTGCCAGCAGTTTCCGCAGGGTCAGGGCCTCCAACTCTGGGGCCAACGTCCTGACTTTC.

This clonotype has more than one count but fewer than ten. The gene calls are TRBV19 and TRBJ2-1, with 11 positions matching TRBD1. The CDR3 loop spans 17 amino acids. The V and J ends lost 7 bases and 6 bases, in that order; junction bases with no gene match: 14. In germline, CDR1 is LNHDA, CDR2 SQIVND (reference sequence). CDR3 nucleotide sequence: TGTGCCAGTATGGCCGGGGACAGGGGGTTGTTAATCAATGAGCAGTTCTTC. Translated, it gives CASMAGDRGLLINEQFF.

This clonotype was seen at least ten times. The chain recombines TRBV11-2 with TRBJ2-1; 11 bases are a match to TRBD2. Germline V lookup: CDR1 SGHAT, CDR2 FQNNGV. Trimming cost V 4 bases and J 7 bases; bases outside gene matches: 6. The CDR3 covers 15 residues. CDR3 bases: TGTGCCAGCAGCTGGGGACTAGCGGAAGGAAATGAGCAGTTCTTC. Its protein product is CASSWGLAEGNEQFF.

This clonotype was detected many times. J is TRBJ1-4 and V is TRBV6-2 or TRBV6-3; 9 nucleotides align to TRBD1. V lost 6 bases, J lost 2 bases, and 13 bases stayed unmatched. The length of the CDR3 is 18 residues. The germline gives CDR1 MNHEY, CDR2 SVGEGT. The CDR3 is CASSPEDRGLRTNEKLFF. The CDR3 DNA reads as TGTGCCAGCAGCCCCGAGGACAGGGGACTTCGGACTAATGAAAAACTGTTTTTT.